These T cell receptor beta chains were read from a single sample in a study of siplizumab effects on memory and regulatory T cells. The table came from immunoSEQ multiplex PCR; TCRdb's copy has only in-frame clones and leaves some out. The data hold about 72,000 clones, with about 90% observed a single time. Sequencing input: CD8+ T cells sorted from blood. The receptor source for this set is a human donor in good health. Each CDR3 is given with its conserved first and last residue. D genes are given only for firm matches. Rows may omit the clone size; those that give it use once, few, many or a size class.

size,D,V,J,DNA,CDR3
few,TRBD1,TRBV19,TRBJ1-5,TGTGCCAGTAGTATTTGGGCAGGGGGGAGCAATCAGCCCCAGCATTTT,CASSIWAGGSNQPQHF
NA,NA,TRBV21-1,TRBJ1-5,TGTGCCAGCAGCAATGATCACTTAGGGGGCAATCAGCCCCAGCATTTT,CASSNDHLGGNQPQHF
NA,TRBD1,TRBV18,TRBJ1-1,TGTGCCAGCTCACCCGTCCCGGGACAGCGTACGGATTTCCAAGCTTTCTTT,CASSPVPGQRTDFQAFF
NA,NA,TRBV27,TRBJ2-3,TGTGCCAGCAGCTCTGACTATGGAGATACGCAGTATTTT,CASSSDYGDTQYF
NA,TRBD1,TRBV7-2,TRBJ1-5,TGTGCCAGCAGCCCTGGACAGGGGAGGGCTCAGCCCCAGCATTTT,CASSPGQGRAQPQHF
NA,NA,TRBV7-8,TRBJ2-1,TGTGCCAGCAGCTCTTACCCCAACTGGACTAATCCATACAATGAGCAGTTCTTC,CASSSYPNWTNPYNEQFF
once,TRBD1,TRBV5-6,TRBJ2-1,TGTGCCAGCAGCTGGGGGACAGGGCTGCATGAGCAGTTCTTC,CASSWGTGLHEQFF
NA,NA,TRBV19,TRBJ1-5,TGTGCCAGTAGTATAGCCTCCCTTAGGACACCTGGGGGTTATAGCAATCAGCCCCAGCATTTT,CASSIASLRTPGGYSNQPQHF
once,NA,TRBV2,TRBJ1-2,TGTGCCAGCAACCCCTCTCGGTGGGATGGCTACACCTTC,CASNPSRWDGYTF
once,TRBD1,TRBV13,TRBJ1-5,TGTGCCAGCAGCGCCGGACAGGGGGCAATCCAGCCCCAGCATTTT,CASSAGQGAIQPQHF
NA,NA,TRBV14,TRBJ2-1,TGTGCCAGCAGCCAGTTGAACAGGGCGGGGGATGAGCAGTTCTTC,CASSQLNRAGDEQFF
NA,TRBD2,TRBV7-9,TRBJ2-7,TGTGCCAGCACACTGATGGCGGGAGGGCCGAACGAGCAGTACTTC,CASTLMAGGPNEQYF
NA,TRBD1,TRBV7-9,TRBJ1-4,TGTGCCAGCAGCTTAGCAGGGGGCAACGAAAAACTGTTTTTT,CASSLAGGNEKLFF
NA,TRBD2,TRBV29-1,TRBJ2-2,TGCAGCACTCCGGGGGGGCCCACCGGGGAGCTGTTTTTT,CSTPGGPTGELFF
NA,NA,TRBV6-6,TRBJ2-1,TGTGCCAGCAGTTACTCGGACAGTTACAATGAGCAGTTCTTC,CASSYSDSYNEQFF
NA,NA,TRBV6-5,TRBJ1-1,TGTGCCAGCAGTTACGCCGGACAAAACACTGAAGCTTTCTTT,CASSYAGQNTEAFF
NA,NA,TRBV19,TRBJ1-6,TGTGCCAGTAATGACGCAGGGTATAATTCACCCCTCCACTTT,CASNDAGYNSPLHF
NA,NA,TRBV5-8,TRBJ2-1,TGTGCCAGCAGCTTTTTGGATGAGCAGTTCTTC,CASSFLDEQFF
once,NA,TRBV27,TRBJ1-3,TGTGCCAGCAGCCCCCTTGACACCTCTGGAAACACCATATATTTT,CASSPLDTSGNTIYF
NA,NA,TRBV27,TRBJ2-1,TGTGCCAGCAGTTTCGCGAGGTATGATGAGCAGTTCTTC,CASSFARYDEQFF
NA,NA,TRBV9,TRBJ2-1,TGTGCCAGCAGCGTAGCGGGGCCCGACAATGAGCAGTTCTTC,CASSVAGPDNEQFF
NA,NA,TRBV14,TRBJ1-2,TGTGCCAGCAGCCAGAGGACCCCCGCTAACTATAGCTACACCTTC,CASSQRTPANYSYTF
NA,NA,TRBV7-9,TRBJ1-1,TGTGCCAGCAGCTTAGAGGGGGTATGGTTGGACACTGAAGCTTTCTTT,CASSLEGVWLDTEAFF
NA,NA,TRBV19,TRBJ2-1,TGTGCCAGTAGTATAGGCCAGCGGAGCTACTACAATGAGCAGTTCTTC,CASSIGQRSYYNEQFF
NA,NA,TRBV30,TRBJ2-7,TGTGCCTGGAGTGTTGGGGGTTACGAGCAGTACTTC,CAWSVGGYEQYF
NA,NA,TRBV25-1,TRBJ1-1,TGTGCCAGCAGTGAATACTCATCCGTAGGGACACTGAACACTGAAGCTTTCTTT,CASSEYSSVGTLNTEAFF
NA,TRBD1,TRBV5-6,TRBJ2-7,TGTGCCAGCAGCCCGACAGGGACCGCCTACGAGCAGTACTTC,CASSPTGTAYEQYF
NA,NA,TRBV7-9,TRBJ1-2,TGTGCCAGCAGCACCGACCAGGCCTATGGCTACACCTTC,CASSTDQAYGYTF
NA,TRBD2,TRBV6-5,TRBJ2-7,TGTGCCAGCAGTTTGGGGTACCTAGCGGGTAACGAGCAGTACTTC,CASSLGYLAGNEQYF
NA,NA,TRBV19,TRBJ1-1,TGTGCCAGTAATACTGACAGCTTGAACACTGAAGCTTTCTTT,CASNTDSLNTEAFF
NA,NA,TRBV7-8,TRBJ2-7,TGTGCCAGCAGCTTAGAGACGGTCTACGAGCAGTACTTC,CASSLETVYEQYF
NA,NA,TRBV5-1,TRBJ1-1,TGCGCCAGCAGCTTGATTCAGAACACTGAAGCTTTCTTT,CASSLIQNTEAFF
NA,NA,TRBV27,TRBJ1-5,TGTGCCAGCAGTTTATGGGGAGTCAATCAGCCCCAGCATTTT,CASSLWGVNQPQHF
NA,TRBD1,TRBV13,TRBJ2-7,TGTGCCAGCAGGCACAGGGGGGCAAACTCCTACGAGCAGTACTTC,CASRHRGANSYEQYF
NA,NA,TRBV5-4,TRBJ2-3,TGTGCCAGCACCCACACGGATGAGCCCACAGATACGCAGTATTTT,CASTHTDEPTDTQYF
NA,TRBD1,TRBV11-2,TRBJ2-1,TGTGCCAGCAGCTTAGACCCAGGGGGCGCCTACAATGAGCAGTTCTTC,CASSLDPGGAYNEQFF
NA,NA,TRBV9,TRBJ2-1,TGTGCCAGCACTTTCGACATGCTCTCCTACAATGAGCAGTTCTTC,CASTFDMLSYNEQFF
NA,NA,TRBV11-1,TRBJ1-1,TGTGCCAGCAGCTTAGGGCCGAACACTGAAGCTTTCTTT,CASSLGPNTEAFF
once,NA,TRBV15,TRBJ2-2,TGTGCCACCAGCAGAGAATTGGGAGATTGGATCGGGGAGCTGTTTTTT,CATSRELGDWIGELFF
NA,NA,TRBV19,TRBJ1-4,TGTGCCAGTAGTACTATGACAGATGAAAAACTGTTTTTT,CASSTMTDEKLFF
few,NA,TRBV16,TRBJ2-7,TGTGCCAGCAGCCGGAATCCGGACGAGCAGTACTTC,CASSRNPDEQYF